A selection of T cell receptor beta chains follows, all from one sample in a study of T cell repertoires in cytomegalovirus infection. The antigens these receptors bind are not known. MiXCR, applied by TCRdb to the reads, yields one record per CDR3 protein. The data contain more than 45,000 distinct CDR3 sequences, roughly a third of them singletons. Material for sequencing was PBMCs, sequenced either directly or after in vitro stimulation (not recorded which). These receptors were obtained from a human donor in good health (CMV status not recorded). Some clones in this sample may be carry-over from other donors' samples. Each CDR3 is given with its conserved first and last residue. The D gene is left open where the match is weak. A clone size is listed for some rows: how often the clone was seen (once, few, many), or a class if it is expanded.

>TRBJ1-1|14|.|TRBV7-6|.
CASSPGTWGAEAFF
TGTGCCAGCAGCCCAGGGACCTGGGGGGCTGAAGCTTTCTTT
>TRBJ2-2|14|TRBD1|TRBV7-6|.
CASSHTGETGELFF
TGTGCCAGCAGTCACACAGGGGAAACCGGGGAGCTGTTTTTT
>TRBJ2-1|17|.|TRBV7-9|.
CASSLVVSGASYNEQFF
TGTGCCAGCAGCTTAGTCGTTAGCGGCGCATCCTACAATGAGCAGTTCTTC
>TRBJ1-2|14|.|TRBV4-3|.
CASSQDLNIYGYTF
TGCGCCAGCAGCCAGGACTTGAACATCTATGGCTACACCTTC
>TRBJ1-4|12|.|TRBV12-3/TRBV12-4|many
CASRRGNEKLFF
TGTGCCAGCAGGAGAGGGAATGAAAAACTGTTTTTT
>TRBJ1-1|15|.|TRBV20-1|many
CSASRSPGLNTEAFF
TGCAGTGCTAGTCGGAGCCCAGGGCTGAACACTGAAGCTTTCTTT
>TRBJ2-7|16|TRBD1|TRBV4-3|many
CASSQDSIQGSYEQYF
TGCGCCAGCAGCCAAGATAGTATACAGGGGAGCTACGAGCAGTACTTC
>TRBJ2-7|13|.|TRBV7-2|.
CASSFGNLYEQYF
TGTGCCAGCAGCTTCGGCAACCTCTACGAGCAGTACTTC
>TRBJ2-3|15|.|TRBV5-6|.
CASSLEPDSTDTQYF
TGTGCCAGCAGCTTGGAGCCGGATAGCACAGATACGCAGTATTTT
>TRBJ2-5|16|TRBD2|TRBV6-6|.
CASSFGLAGGPETQYF
TGTGCCAGCAGTTTCGGACTAGCGGGGGGCCCGGAGACCCAGTACTTC
>TRBJ1-2|14|.|TRBV5-1|.
CASSFDQMIYGYTF
TGCGCCAGCAGCTTCGACCAGATGATCTATGGCTACACCTTC
>TRBJ2-6|15|.|TRBV15|.
CATSRDRTGANVLTF
TGTGCCACCAGCAGAGACAGGACTGGGGCCAACGTCCTGACTTTC
>TRBJ2-1|15|TRBD2|TRBV4-3|.
CASSQLAGYYNEQFF
TGCGCCAGCAGCCAACTAGCGGGCTACTACAATGAGCAGTTCTTC
>TRBJ2-3|13|.|TRBV9|.
CASSPSNSDEQYF
TGTGCCAGCAGCCCATCCAACTCCGATGAGCAGTATTTT
>TRBJ1-1|15|.|TRBV7-9|few
CASSLALGVGTEAFF
TGTGCCAGCAGCTTAGCCCTGGGGGTAGGCACTGAAGCTTTCTTT
>TRBJ1-5|14|.|TRBV24-1|.
CATSGSRTNQPQHF
TGTGCCACCAGTGGGTCCAGGACCAATCAGCCCCAGCATTTT
>TRBJ2-7|14|TRBD1|TRBV7-2|many
CASSRQGGGYEQYF
TGTGCCAGCAGCCGACAGGGGGGTGGCTACGAGCAGTACTTC
>TRBJ2-5|14|TRBD2|TRBV7-9|.
CASSDRTSVETQYF
TGTGCCAGCAGCGATAGGACTAGCGTGGAGACCCAGTACTTC
>TRBJ1-5|14|TRBD1|TRBV6-8|.
CASSSTGGNQPQHF
TGTGCCAGCAGCTCGACAGGGGGCAATCAGCCCCAGCATTTT
>TRBJ1-1|14|.|TRBV12-3/TRBV12-4|.
CASSLWASNTEAFF
TGTGCCAGCAGTTTATGGGCCTCGAACACTGAAGCTTTCTTT
>TRBJ2-3|15|.|TRBV6-1|.
CASSEAGVRTDTQYF
TGTGCCAGCAGTGAAGCGGGGGTCCGTACAGATACGCAGTATTTT
>TRBJ2-7|12|.|TRBV2|.
CASTPDTYEQYF
TGTGCCAGCACCCCCGACACTTACGAGCAGTACTTC
>TRBJ1-2|13|.|TRBV2|.
CASSESPNYGYTF
TGTGCCAGCAGTGAGAGCCCAAACTATGGCTACACCTTC
>TRBJ2-1|15|.|TRBV18|.
CASSPPLSNHHEQFF
TGTGCCAGCTCACCACCCCTTTCGAATCACCATGAGCAGTTCTTC
>TRBJ2-2|14|.|TRBV6-8|.
CASGLGISTGELFF
TGTGCCAGCGGACTGGGGATTAGCACCGGGGAGCTGTTTTTT
>TRBJ2-1|16|TRBD2|TRBV20-1|few
CSATSGLAGYYNEQFF
TGCAGTGCTACGTCTGGCCTAGCGGGGTATTACAATGAGCAGTTCTTC